These 27 T cell receptor beta chains share one sample of origin, sequenced in a study of regulatory T cells in long-lasting Graves disease. Arm-PCR with iRepertoire HTBI primers amplified the CDR3 regions for these TCR beta libraries. TCRdb ran MiXCR on the multiplex PCR reads and lists one entry per CDR3 protein. This sample has roughly 610,000 distinct CDR3 sequences, with approximately 15% found just once. Time point indicated: newly diagnosed GD, antithyroid drugs for less than 3 months. Generation of the TCR library employed RNA extracted from PBMCs. These data also formed part of another study, on T cells in Graves' hyperthyroidism and ophthalmopathy.

Sequenced material: peripheral blood mononuclear cells (PBMCs), taken at new diagnosis, from a patient treated with antithyroid drugs. These TCRs come from a woman younger than 45 with Graves disease.

This clonotype was recorded many times. The gene calls are TRBV6-1 and TRBJ2-1; 9 nucleotides align to TRBD2. The CDR3 loop spans 14 amino acids. V gave up 7 bases and J gave up 6 bases; unmatched junction bases: 7. Germline CDR1 reads MNHNS; CDR2 reads SASEGT. The CDR3 is CASKLAGGSNEQFF. DNA for the CDR3: TGTGCCAGCAAGTTGGCGGGAGGGAGCAATGAGCAGTTCTTC.

This clonotype was seen repeatedly, ten times or more. This chain joins TRBV28 and TRBJ1-2; no clear D gene. Between the trimmed V and J ends, which lost 1 base and 6 bases, there was a span of 12 bases. The CDR3 sequence is 14 residues long. Germline CDR1 is MDHEN and CDR2 is SYDVKM. The DNA of the CDR3 is TGTGCCAGCAGTTTATTTGGTTCAGTAAATGGCTACACCTTC. Amino acids: CASSLFGSVNGYTF.

This clonotype was observed many times. This chain joins TRBV28 and TRBJ2-7; D is undetermined. Per the germline V gene, CDR1 is MDHEN and CDR2 is SYDVKM. The CDR3 has 13 amino acids. V gave up 6 bases and J gave up 3 bases, with 12 bases separating them. In DNA, the CDR3 is TGTGCCAGCAGCATTCTCATGGACTACGAGCAGTACTTC. This gives the protein CASSILMDYEQYF. The full variable domain, completed using reference TRBV28 and TRBJ2-7, is DVKVTQSSRYLVKRTGEKVFLECVQDMDHENMFWYRQDPGLGLRLIYFSYDVKMKEKGDIPEGYSVSREKKERFSLILESASTNQTSMYLCASSILMDYEQYFGPGTRLTVT.

This clonotype has a count of ten or more. The CDR3 DNA reads TGTGCCAGTAGTATAAACCGTTTGAACACTGAAGCTTTCTTT. Residues: CASSINRLNTEAFF. V gene TRBV19 combines with J gene TRBJ1-1; D is uncertain. The CDR3 runs 14 residues. V was cut by 2 bases and J by 0 bases, with 7 bases left in between. CDR1 and CDR2 from the germline V gene are LNHDA and SQIVND (reference sequence).

In this sample, this clonotype turned up many times. The chain has TRBV2 and TRBJ2-1; TRBD2 matches at 8 bases. Germline values: CDR1 SNHLY, CDR2 FYNNEI. V lost 6 bases, J lost 8 bases, and 12 bases stayed unmatched. The CDR3 spans 15 residues. The CDR3: CASRNTGGSWDEQFF. The CDR3 DNA is TGTGCCAGCAGGAATACGGGGGGGTCTTGGGATGAGCAGTTCTTC.

The rearrangement uses TRBV18 and TRBJ2-1; TRBD2 aligns across 15 bases. The germline gives CDR1 KGHSH, CDR2 LQKENI. This CDR3 contains 16 residues. J was trimmed by 6 bases and V by 0 bases; bases with no gene match: 0. The CDR3 sequence: CASSPPGLAGGNEQFF. The CDR3 DNA follows: TGTGCCAGCTCACCACCGGGACTAGCGGGGGGCAATGAGCAGTTCTTC.

This clonotype was observed a single time. The chain uses TRBV12-3 or TRBV12-4 and TRBJ1-2; D ambiguous. The CDR3 is made up of 15 amino acids. V lost 2 bases to trimming and J lost 1 base, with 11 bases between them. The CDR3 DNA reads as TGTGCCAGCAGTTTACATCCCCGGGATAACTATGGCTACACCTTC. Translated: CASSLHPRDNYGYTF.

The chain uses TRBV13 and TRBJ1-2; unclear D gene. CDR1 is PRHDT and CDR2 is FYEKMQ in the germline V gene (reference sequence). Trimming stripped 3 bases from V and 4 bases from J, with 9 bases between. The CDR3 has 13 amino acids. The CDR3 spells CASSLVGSYGYTF. The CDR3 DNA follows: TGTGCCAGCAGCTTGGTAGGCAGCTATGGCTACACCTTC.

The rearrangement joins TRBV20-1 to TRBJ2-7; D remains ambiguous. V was pared by 6 bases and J by 6 bases, with 15 bases between. CDR3 size: 12 residues. In germline, CDR1 is DFQATT, CDR2 SNEGSKA (reference sequence). CDR3 nucleotides: TGCAGTGCGACAATGCTGGTCGGCGAGCAGTACTTC. It codes for CSATMLVGEQYF.

This clonotype was seen ten or more times. The chain joins TRBV7-9 to TRBJ2-7; D not resolved. The V and J ends lost 0 bases and 2 bases respectively, with 11 bases between them. The CDR3 has 15 residues. Germline V lookup: CDR1 SEHNR, CDR2 FQNEAQ (reference sequence). CDR3 in DNA: TGTGCCAGCAGCTTAGCGAAGGTCGCAGCCTACGAGCAGTACTTC. This gives the protein CASSLAKVAAYEQYF.

The rearrangement links TRBV27 to TRBJ1-4; D is undetermined. The V end was cut by 3 bases, the J end by 7 bases, with 15 bases between. This CDR3 spans 15 amino acids. Germline V CDR1 and CDR2: MNHEY, SMNVEV (reference sequence). The CDR3 sequence: CASSFSDANPEKLFF. CDR3 DNA: TGTGCCAGCAGTTTCTCGGACGCTAATCCTGAAAAACTGTTTTTT.

This clonotype appeared many times. The chain is built from TRBV5-1 and TRBJ2-1; 7 bases align to TRBD2. Per the germline V gene, CDR1 is SGHRS and CDR2 is YFSETQ. The CDR3 covers 16 residues. With 0 bases clipped from V and 5 bases from J, the junction kept 8 bases outside the gene matches. The CDR3 DNA reads TGCGCCAGCAGCTTGGCGGTGCGGGAGAATGACAATGAGCAGTTCTTC. It specifies CASSLAVRENDNEQFF.

This clonotype has at least ten counts. The chain combines TRBV7-2 with TRBJ1-1; TRBD1 matches at 8 bases. CDR1 and CDR2 (germline): SGHTA, FQGNSA. CDR3 length: 17 residues. V shed 4 bases, J shed 6 bases, and the junction held 16 bases outside the gene matches. The CDR3 loop reads CASSSHRQGPRGSEAFF. In DNA form, the CDR3 reads TGTGCCAGCAGCTCACATAGACAGGGGCCTCGGGGGTCTGAAGCTTTCTTT.

This clonotype is a singleton in its sample. The chain uses TRBV5-1 and TRBJ1-4; possibly TRBD1 for D (6 bases). CDR1 is SGHRS, CDR2 YFSETQ, per germline. The V and J ends lost 5 bases and 5 bases respectively, with 13 bases between them. The CDR3 contains 14 residues. The CDR3 region has the DNA TGCGCCAGCAGTTACGACAGGAACAATGAAAAACTGTTTTTT. Translated: CASSYDRNNEKLFF.

In its sample, this clonotype was seen many times. The chain recombines TRBV28 with TRBJ1-5, with 8 bases aligning to TRBD1. The V gene's germline CDR1 is MDHEN and CDR2 SYDVKM. The V segment lost 4 bases and the J segment 5 bases; nucleotides outside the gene matches: 7. The length of the CDR3 is 15 residues. This CDR3 is CASSSPRGPYQPQHF. CDR3 nucleotides: TGTGCCAGCAGTTCCCCCAGGGGGCCGTATCAGCCCCAGCATTTT.

This clonotype was observed a few times. The CDR3 loop is CASSIRNRGSNQPQHF. CDR3 bases: TGTGCCAGTAGTATACGAAACAGGGGTAGCAATCAGCCCCAGCATTTT. The chain combines TRBV19 with TRBJ1-5, with 7 bases aligning to TRBD1. Trimming took 2 bases from V and 0 from J; bases not matched to a gene: 4. Germline V gene lookup returns CDR1 LNHDA and CDR2 SQIVND (reference sequence). The CDR3 spans 16 residues. The whole variable domain, filled in from reference TRBV19 and TRBJ1-5, reads DGGITQSPKYLFRKEGQNVTLSCEQNLNHDAMYWYRQDPGQGLRLIYYSQIVNDFQKGDIAEGYSVSREKKESFPLTVTSAQKNPTAFYLCASSIRNRGSNQPQHFGDGTRLSIL.

The V gene is TRBV6-1, the J gene TRBJ1-2; D not resolved. The germline CDR1 and CDR2 sequences are MNHNS and SASEGT. This CDR3 spans 12 amino acids. The V gene lost 4 bases and the J gene lost 4 bases, with 7 bases spanning the gap. CDR3 amino acids: CASSVGFYGYTF. Written as DNA, the CDR3 is TGTGCCAGCAGTGTAGGCTTCTATGGCTACACCTTC.

In this sample, this clonotype turned up many times. The rearrangement links TRBV20-1 to TRBJ1-4; D not certain. Trimming cost V 2 bases and J 0 bases, with 10 bases left between them. The CDR3 consists of 15 residues. Germline V gene sequence: CDR1 DFQATT, CDR2 SNEGSKA (reference sequence). The CDR3 reads CSARLRAATNEKLFF. CDR3 DNA sequence: TGCAGTGCTAGACTCCGGGCCGCAACTAATGAAAAACTGTTTTTT.

This chain connects TRBV5-1 to TRBJ2-1; D tentatively reads TRBD1 or TRBD2 (5 bases each). The CDR3 runs 15 residues. The germline V gene encodes CDR1 SGHRS and CDR2 YFSETQ. V was trimmed by 3 bases and J by 6 bases, leaving 16 bases between them. CDR3 nucleotides: TGCGCCAGCAGCTCGGTAGTCTCCGGGACCAATGAGCAGTTCTTC. Its translation is CASSSVVSGTNEQFF.

This clonotype was counted a few times. This chain connects TRBV18 to TRBJ1-5; no definite D call. V was cut by 5 bases and J by 5 bases, with 16 bases left in between. CDR1 KGHSH and CDR2 LQKENI come from the germline V gene. The CDR3 sequence is 15 residues long. The CDR3 DNA follows: TGTGCCAGCTCATTAACCACGAGCACCTATCAGCCCCAGCATTTT. It is translated as CASSLTTSTYQPQHF.

The rearrangement joins TRBV7-2 to TRBJ2-5; TRBD2 might be the D (5 bases). The CDR3 totals 16 residues. V was shortened by 4 bases and J by 5 bases, with 20 bases between the two germline ends. Germline CDR1 is SGHTA and CDR2 is FQGNSA. CDR3 coding DNA: TGTGCCAGCAGCTCCTCCGACGGTAGCGTTGTGGAGACCCAGTACTTC. It encodes CASSSSDGSVVETQYF. The variable domain in full, completed from reference TRBV7-2 and TRBJ2-5, reads GAGVSQSPSNKVTEKGKDVELRCDPISGHTALYWYRQSLGQGLEFLIYFQGNSAPDKSGLPSDRFSAERTGGSVSTLTIQRTQQEDSAVYLCASSSSDGSVVETQYFGPGTRLLVL.

Regarding this clonotype: A much larger clonotype is one base distant, so this may be a read error. CDR3 nucleotide sequence: TGTGCCGGCAGTGCGAAAGGACGGACCAACTATGGCTACACCTTC. It is translated as CAGSAKGRTNYGYTF. The chain employs TRBV6-2 or TRBV6-3 and TRBJ1-2; D ambiguous. Germline lookup yields CDR1 MNHEY and CDR2 SVGEGT. The CDR3 runs to 15 residues.

This clonotype was recorded a few times. The V gene is TRBV12-3 or TRBV12-4, the J gene TRBJ1-4, with 8 nucleotides matching TRBD1. V trimming: 5 bases; J trimming: 5 bases; junction bases outside the gene matches: 13. This CDR3 has 17 residues. Here the CDR3 DNA reads TGTGCCAGCAGTCCCTCGGACAGGGTGACTTTAAATGAAAAACTGTTTTTT. Translation gives CASSPSDRVTLNEKLFF.

There are many counts of this clonotype. V gene TRBV2 combines with J gene TRBJ2-1, with D possibly being TRBD1 (6 bases). Between the trimmed V and J ends, which lost 8 bases and 10 bases, there was a span of 18 bases. Per the germline V gene, CDR1 is SNHLY and CDR2 is FYNNEI. This CDR3 comprises 13 residues. CDR3 sequence: CASGGYGREEQFF. DNA for the CDR3: TGTGCCAGCGGGGGCTACGGTCGGGAAGAGCAGTTCTTC.

This clonotype has at least ten counts. V usage is TRBV28 and J usage is TRBJ2-1; TRBD1 agrees at 8 bases. The CDR3 runs 15 residues. Germline CDR1 reads MDHEN; CDR2 reads SYDVKM. Trimming at V came to 5 bases and at J to 8 bases, leaving 11 bases not matched to a gene. The CDR3 is CASSPRGAGGYEQFF. The CDR3 DNA reads TGTGCCAGCAGTCCAAGGGGTGCAGGGGGCTATGAGCAGTTCTTC. Full variable domain (missing parts from reference TRBV28 and TRBJ2-1): DVKVTQSSRYLVKRTGEKVFLECVQDMDHENMFWYRQDPGLGLRLIYFSYDVKMKEKGDIPEGYSVSREKKERFSLILESASTNQTSMYLCASSPRGAGGYEQFFGPGTRLTVL.

The J gene is TRBJ2-5, the V gene TRBV28; D is possibly TRBD2 (6 bases). This CDR3 contains 12 residues. Germline values: CDR1 MDHEN, CDR2 SYDVKM. The V end was cut by 7 bases, the J end by 5 bases, with 11 bases between. CDR3 in amino acids: CASTEGGETQYF. Here the CDR3 DNA reads TGTGCCAGCACCGAGGGAGGCGAGACCCAGTACTTC.

The chain is built from TRBV19 and TRBJ1-5; D is ambiguous. Germline CDR1 is LNHDA and CDR2 is SQIVND (reference sequence). Deletions cut 8 bases from V and 5 bases from J, with 10 bases between. The length of the CDR3 is 12 residues. The chain's CDR3 is CASGFPDQPQHF. The CDR3 DNA sequence: TGTGCCAGTGGTTTCCCAGATCAGCCCCAGCATTTT.